This TCR beta chain was recovered during a study of vaccination effects on CD4 cells after COVID-19. About this clone itself: The antigen is unknown.

The table came from immunoSEQ multiplex PCR; TCRdb's copy has only in-frame clones and leaves some out. Found here are about 41,000 clones, around 70% of them singletons; the top ten hold about a quarter. Ahead of sequencing, the ViraFEST assay grew antigen-specific CD4+ T cells using viral peptide pools. Having been cultured for 10 days, the cells underwent CD4+ T cell isolation. In the vaccine recipients, nucleocapsid antibodies were negative and there was no prior SARS-CoV-2 infection. Peptides at approximately 10 ug/ml and IL-2 at 9 to 10 IU/ml were added to some 1.9 million PBMC per well. This receptor was taken from a human donor who received a COVID-19 vaccine. The sequencing here drew on CD4+ T cells from PBMCs cultured with HCoV-OC43 spike peptides, taken before COVID-19 vaccination. The subset here: HCoV-OC43 spike overlapping peptide pool stimulation.

CDR3 DNA sequence: TGTGCCAGCAGTTACTCGGGGAGTTATAGCAATCAGCCCCAGCATTTT. Translating it yields CASSYSGSYSNQPQHF. The rearrangement joins TRBV6-2 or TRBV6-3 to TRBJ1-5; D unclear. Germline values: CDR1 MNHEY, CDR2 SVGEGT. The CDR3 consists of 16 residues. The V gene lost 0 bases and the J gene lost 0 bases, with 9 bases spanning the gap.